This T cell receptor beta chain stems from a study of Tregs in tolerant kidney transplant recipients. Study information: Recipients received nonmyeloablative bone marrow transplants from related graft donors, with transient mixed chimerism.

Findings of the study overall: Nucleotide sequences could not be compared across some patients' samples due to primer changes. Biological reproducibility was not directly addressed in this study.

On this clone: Its cognate antigen is unknown.

The assay was immunoSEQ multiplex PCR, and TCRdb's table has in-frame clones only and misses some. The data show about 14,000 clones, just under 80% seen once. The sequence derives from a human donor who received a combined kidney and bone marrow transplant. This sample comprised Tregs from blood, obtained before the transplant.

The CDR3 region is CASISLRGAGNEQFF. CDR3 nucleotide sequence: TGTGCCAGCATATCACTCCGGGGGGCAGGCAATGAGCAGTTCTTC. The J gene is TRBJ2-1, the V gene TRBV2; TRBD2 is a possible D gene (7 bases). Germline-derived CDR1 and CDR2 are SNHLY and FYNNEI. The V end was cut by 7 bases, the J end by 6 bases, with 19 bases between. The CDR3 extends over 15 amino acids.